This TCR beta chain was identified during a study of blood T cell repertoires in COVID-19. As for the study in general: Italy, Spain and the United States were the sources of the convalescent and acute COVID-19 samples. The analysed material was cDNA or gDNA that came from T cells, B-cell-depleted T cells, or PBMCs.

Categorization into cohorts depended on clinical history that participants reported. Germline V gene lookup returns CDR1 SGHNT and CDR2 YYREEE (reference sequence). The CDR3 runs 15 residues. J was trimmed by 1 base and V by 0 bases; bases with no gene match: 2. Per the authors' pipeline: Nucleated cell counts were estimated from reference gene primer amplification. Here immunoSEQ multiplex PCR was the method, and the copy in TCRdb shows in-frame clones only, minus some. That table is the source of V, J and clone size, and D and trimming were worked out from the DNA. The sample contains about 210,000 clones, 75% to 85% of which appear only once.

This clonotype was sampled from a man between 40 and 49 years old who had recovered from COVID-19. Sequencing was performed on PBMCs or T cells enriched from blood (not recorded which). The V and J genes are TRBV5-4 and TRBJ2-7; 9 nucleotides agree with TRBD1. The CDR3 is CASSLGGTGSYEQYF. The CDR3 DNA reads as TGTGCCAGCAGCTTGGGCGGGACAGGGTCCTACGAGCAGTACTTC.